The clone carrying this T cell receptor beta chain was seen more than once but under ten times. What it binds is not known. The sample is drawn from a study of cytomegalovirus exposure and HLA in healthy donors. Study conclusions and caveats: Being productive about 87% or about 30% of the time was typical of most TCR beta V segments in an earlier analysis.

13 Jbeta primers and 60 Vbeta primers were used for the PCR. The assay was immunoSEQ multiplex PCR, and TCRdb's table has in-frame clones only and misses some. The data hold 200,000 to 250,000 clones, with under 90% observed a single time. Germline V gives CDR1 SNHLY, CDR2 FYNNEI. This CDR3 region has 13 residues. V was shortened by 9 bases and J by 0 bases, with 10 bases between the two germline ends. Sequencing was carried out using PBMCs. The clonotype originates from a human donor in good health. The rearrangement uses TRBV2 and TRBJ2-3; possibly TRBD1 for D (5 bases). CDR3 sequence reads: CARQGSSTDTQYF. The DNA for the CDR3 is TGTGCCAGGCAGGGATCTAGCACAGATACGCAGTATTTT.